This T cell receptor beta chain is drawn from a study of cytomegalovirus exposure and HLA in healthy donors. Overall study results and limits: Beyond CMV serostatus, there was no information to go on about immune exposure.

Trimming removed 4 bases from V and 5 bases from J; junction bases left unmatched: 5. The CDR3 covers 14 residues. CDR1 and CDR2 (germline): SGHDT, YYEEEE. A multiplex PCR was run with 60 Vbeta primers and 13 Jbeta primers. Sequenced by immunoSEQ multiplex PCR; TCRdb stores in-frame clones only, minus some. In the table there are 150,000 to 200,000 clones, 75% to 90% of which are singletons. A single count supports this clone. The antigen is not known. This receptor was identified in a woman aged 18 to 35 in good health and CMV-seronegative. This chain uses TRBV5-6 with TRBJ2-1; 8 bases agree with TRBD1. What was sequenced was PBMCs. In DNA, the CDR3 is TGTGCCAGCAGCCCGGGACAGGAGAACAATGAGCAGTTCTTC. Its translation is CASSPGQENNEQFF. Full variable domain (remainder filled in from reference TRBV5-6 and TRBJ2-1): DAGVTQSPTHLIKTRGQQVTLRCSPKSGHDTVSWYQQALGQGPQFIFQYYEEEERQRGNFPDRFSGHQFPNYSSELNVNALLLGDSALYLCASSPGQENNEQFFGPGTRLTVL.